Listed here are 21 T cell receptor beta chains from one sample, sequenced in a study of CD8+ T cells in alopecia areata. Following RNA extraction, reverse transcription yielded cDNA that acted as the sequencing template. Sequencing used immunoSEQ multiplex PCR; TCRdb keeps in-frame clones, though not all of them. The sample records roughly 150,000 clones, 50% to 65% being singletons. The sequenced sample was CD4+ T cells sorted from blood. Receptor source: a human donor in good health.

The V and J genes are TRBV7-2 and TRBJ2-7; 13 bases fit TRBD2. After removal of 1 base from V and 5 bases from J, the junction contained 2 bases not matched to a gene. Germline V gene lookup returns CDR1 SGHTA and CDR2 FQGNSA. CDR3 length: 15 amino acids. CDR3 in DNA: TGTGCCAGCAGCTTAGACGGACTAGCGGGAGACGAGCAGTACTTC. Encoded protein: CASSLDGLAGDEQYF.

V usage is TRBV30 and J usage is TRBJ1-2; 8 nucleotides match TRBD1. J gave up 4 bases and V 5 bases, and 0 bases lay outside the gene matches. This CDR3 has 11 amino acids. In germline, CDR1 is GTSNPN, CDR2 SVGIG (reference sequence). CDR3 sequence reads: CAWDRGYGYTF. CDR3 DNA: TGTGCCTGGGACAGGGGCTATGGCTACACCTTC.

CDR3 nucleotide sequence: TGTGCCAGCAGTGTGGACAGGTTCAACAATGAGCAGTTCTTC. Its protein is CASSVDRFNNEQFF. The chain has TRBV2 and TRBJ2-1; 7 nucleotides match TRBD1. J was trimmed by 5 bases and V by 4 bases; bases with no gene match: 5. Germline loops: CDR1 SNHLY, CDR2 FYNNEI. The CDR3 spans 14 residues.

This clone was observed a few times. The V call is TRBV2, the J call TRBJ1-5; D is perhaps TRBD1 (5 bases). Germline V gene sequence: CDR1 SNHLY, CDR2 FYNNEI. The length of the CDR3 is 15 residues. V lost 6 bases and J lost 0, with 12 bases in between. The CDR3 reads CASRVGTYSNQPQHF. The CDR3 DNA is TGTGCCAGCAGAGTTGGGACCTATAGCAATCAGCCCCAGCATTTT. Supplemented by reference TRBV2 and TRBJ1-5, the full variable domain reads EPEVTQTPSHQVTQMGQEVILRCVPISNHLYFYWYRQILGQKVEFLVSFYNNEISEKSEIFDDQFSVERPDGSNFTLKIRSTKLEDSAMYFCASRVGTYSNQPQHFGDGTRLSIL.

This chain connects TRBV2 to TRBJ2-1; D ambiguous. Germline-derived CDR1 and CDR2 are SNHLY and FYNNEI. V was cut by 7 bases and J by 4 bases, with 11 bases left in between. The CDR3 consists of 13 residues. The CDR3 region has the DNA TGTGCCAGCACCCAGGACCAATACAATGAGCAGTTCTTC. It is translated as CASTQDQYNEQFF.

The V and J genes are TRBV15 and TRBJ1-5; no clear D. Germline V gene lookup returns CDR1 LNHNV and CDR2 YYDKDF (reference sequence). V lost 2 bases to trimming and J lost 10 bases, with 9 bases between them. The CDR3 loop spans 12 amino acids. CDR3 sequence: CATSRSGPPQHF. The CDR3 DNA reads TGTGCCACCAGCAGATCCGGTCCACCCCAGCATTTT.

This clone came up a few times. Other DNA sequences of this sample code for an identical CDR3. The rearrangement links TRBV5-1 to TRBJ2-1, with unresolved D. The CDR3 has 12 residues. Per germline, CDR1 SGHRS and CDR2 YFSETQ. The V gene lost 0 bases and the J gene lost 7 bases, with 5 bases spanning the gap. CDR3 DNA sequence: TGCGCCAGCAGCTTGGTACGGAATGAGCAGTTCTTC. Amino acids: CASSLVRNEQFF.

The rearrangement joins TRBV12-2 to TRBJ2-7; TRBD1 reflects the table's D call only, with no check against the DNA. TRBV12-2 is a pseudogene segment. This CDR3 comprises 19 residues. CDR3 sequence (DNA): TGTGCAAGTCGCTTAGCTCGAGGACAGGGTAGGGTGCTCGCCTACGAGCAGTACTTC. This gives the protein CASRLARGQGRVLAYEQYF.

The chain employs TRBV9 and TRBJ1-2, with TRBD1 as a possible D gene (5 bases). CDR1 is SGDLS, CDR2 YYNGEE, per germline. The CDR3 runs to 13 residues. V shed 0 bases and J shed 8 bases, with 11 bases lying between them. The CDR3 DNA is TGTGCCAGCAGCGTAGGACAGCCAGGAGGCTACACCTTC. Its protein product is CASSVGQPGGYTF.

The rearrangement uses TRBV5-1 and TRBJ2-5; no firm D call. CDR1 is SGHRS, CDR2 YFSETQ, per germline. CDR3 length equals 13 residues. Trimming took off 2 bases at V and 4 bases at J, with 9 bases between the two ends. CDR3 region: CASSFRVRETQYF. Written as DNA, the CDR3 is TGCGCCAGCAGCTTTCGAGTACGAGAGACCCAGTACTTC.

The CDR3 loop reads CASSQHTSAGQPQHF. DNA for the CDR3: TGTGCCAGCAGCCAACATACATCGGCCGGACAGCCCCAGCATTTT. The chain links TRBV7-2 to TRBJ1-5; D gene ambiguous. CDR3 size: 15 residues. The germline CDR1 and CDR2 sequences are SGHTA and FQGNSA. Trimming cost V 5 bases and J 7 bases, with 18 bases left between them.

V gene TRBV18 combines with J gene TRBJ2-1, with no clear D. This CDR3 is built from 12 residues. V was clipped by 2 bases and J by 12 bases, with 11 bases between them. Per germline, CDR1 KGHSH and CDR2 LQKENI. This chain's CDR3 is CASSPISGVQFF. The CDR3 DNA sequence: TGTGCCAGCTCACCAATTTCTGGAGTGCAGTTCTTC.

The chain is built from TRBV5-6 and TRBJ1-2, with D possibly TRBD1 on 6 matching bases. Deletions cut 0 bases from V and 10 bases from J, with 7 bases between. CDR1 is SGHDT and CDR2 is YYEEEE in the germline V gene. This CDR3 contains 11 residues. The CDR3 DNA is TGTGCCAGCAGCTTGGACAGGGACTACACCTTC. This translates into CASSLDRDYTF.

The V gene is TRBV5-1, the J gene TRBJ2-7; no clear D. The germline V gene encodes CDR1 SGHRS and CDR2 YFSETQ. The CDR3 spans 13 residues. The V end lost 0 bases, the J end lost 6 bases, and 10 bases lay between the germline ends. The CDR3 reads CASSLAGQFEQYF. In DNA form, the CDR3 reads TGCGCCAGCAGCTTGGCCGGGCAATTCGAGCAGTACTTC.

This clone was counted between two and nine times. CDR3 residues: CASSSWQYEQYF. The CDR3 DNA follows: TGTGCCAGCAGTTCCTGGCAGTACGAGCAGTACTTC. The V call is TRBV28, the J call TRBJ2-7; D remains unclear. Per germline, CDR1 MDHEN and CDR2 SYDVKM. With 4 bases removed from V and 4 bases from J, the gap between germline ends came to 8 bases. This CDR3 comprises 12 residues.

This clone showed up just a few times. The chain couples TRBV29-1 to TRBJ2-3; 7 positions agree with TRBD2. V shed 2 bases, J shed 4 bases, and the junction held 6 bases outside the gene matches. Germline CDR1 is SQVTM and CDR2 is ANQGSEA. The length of the CDR3 is 14 residues. CDR3 loop: CSVERGVGADTQYF. The CDR3 region has the DNA TGCAGCGTTGAACGGGGGGTTGGTGCAGATACGCAGTATTTT.

The rearrangement joins TRBV11-2 to TRBJ2-2, with D perhaps TRBD1 (5 bases). Deletions cut 6 bases from V and 6 bases from J, with 17 bases between. The CDR3 sequence is 15 residues long. Germline lookup yields CDR1 SGHAT and CDR2 FQNNGV. In DNA form, the CDR3 reads TGTGCCAGCAGTTCCACCACAGGTCCCCCCGGGGAGCTGTTTTTT. As protein: CASSSTTGPPGELFF.

This sequence joins TRBV27 and TRBJ2-2; the match to TRBD2 covers 7 bases. The CDR3 is 16 residues long. The germline V gene has CDR1 MNHEY and CDR2 SMNVEV (reference sequence). The ends lost 5 bases at V and 2 bases at J; junction bases unmatched: 8. In nucleotides, the CDR3 is TGTGCCAGCAGTGCGGGACTAAGCGTAAACACCGGGGAGCTGTTTTTT. It encodes CASSAGLSVNTGELFF.

The chain has TRBV29-1 and TRBJ2-7; the match to TRBD2 covers 7 bases. From germline, CDR1 is SQVTM and CDR2 ANQGSEA. CDR3 length: 13 amino acids. Trimming removed 4 bases from V and 3 bases from J; junction bases left unmatched: 6. The CDR3 sequence: CSVVSGRVYEQYF. CDR3 in DNA: TGCAGCGTTGTATCGGGGAGGGTCTACGAGCAGTACTTC.

This clone showed up just once. This sequence joins TRBV18 and TRBJ2-1; D unclear. The germline gives CDR1 KGHSH, CDR2 LQKENI. The CDR3 has 17 amino acids. Trimming cost V 3 bases and J 0 bases, with 15 bases left between them. Here the CDR3 DNA reads TGTGCCAGCTCACCCGGACCGAGACCGGGCTCCTACAATGAGCAGTTCTTC. Its protein is CASSPGPRPGSYNEQFF.

The chain employs TRBV11-2 and TRBJ2-6; D may be TRBD2 (5 bases). Between the trimmed V and J ends, which lost 5 bases and 0 bases, there was a span of 14 bases. The CDR3 has 17 amino acids. Germline V gene sequence: CDR1 SGHAT, CDR2 FQNNGV. The chain's CDR3 is CASSTWTGGSGANVLTF. The CDR3 coding sequence is TGTGCCAGCAGCACTTGGACTGGCGGCTCTGGGGCCAACGTCCTGACTTTC.